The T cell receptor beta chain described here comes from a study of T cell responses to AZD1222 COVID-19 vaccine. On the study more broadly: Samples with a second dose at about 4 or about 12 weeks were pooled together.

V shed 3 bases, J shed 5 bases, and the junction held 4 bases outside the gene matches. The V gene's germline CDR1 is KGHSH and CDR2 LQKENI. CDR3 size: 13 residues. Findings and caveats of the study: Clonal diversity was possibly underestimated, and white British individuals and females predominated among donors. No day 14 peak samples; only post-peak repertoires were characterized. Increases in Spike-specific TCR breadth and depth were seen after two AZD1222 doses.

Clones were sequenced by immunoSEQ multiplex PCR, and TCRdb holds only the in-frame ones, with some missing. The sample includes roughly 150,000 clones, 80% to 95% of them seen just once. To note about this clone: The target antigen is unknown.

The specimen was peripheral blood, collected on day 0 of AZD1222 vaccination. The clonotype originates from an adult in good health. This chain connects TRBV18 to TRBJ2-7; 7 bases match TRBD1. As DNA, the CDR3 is TGTGCCAGCTCACCGGACAGGAGTCACGAGCAGTACTTC. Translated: CASSPDRSHEQYF.